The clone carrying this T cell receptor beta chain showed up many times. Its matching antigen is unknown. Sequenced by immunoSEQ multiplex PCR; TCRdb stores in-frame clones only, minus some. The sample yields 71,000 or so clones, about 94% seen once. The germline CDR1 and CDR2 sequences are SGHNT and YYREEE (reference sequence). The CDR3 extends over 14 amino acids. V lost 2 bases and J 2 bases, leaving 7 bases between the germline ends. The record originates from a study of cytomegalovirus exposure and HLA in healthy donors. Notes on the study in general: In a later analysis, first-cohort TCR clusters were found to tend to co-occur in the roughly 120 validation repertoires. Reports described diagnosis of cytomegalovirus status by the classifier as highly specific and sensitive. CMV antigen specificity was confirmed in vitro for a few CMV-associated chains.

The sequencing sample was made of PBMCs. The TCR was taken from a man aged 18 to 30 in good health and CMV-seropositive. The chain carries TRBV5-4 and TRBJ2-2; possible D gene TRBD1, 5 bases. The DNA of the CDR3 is TGTGCCAGCAGCTTCGACAGCAACACCGGGGAGCTGTTTTTT. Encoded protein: CASSFDSNTGELFF.